The entry below describes one TCR beta chain. These data originate in a study of CD8 T cells in Susac syndrome. Blood CD8+ and CD4+ T cells underwent high-throughput TCR beta sequencing. Healthy donors constituted the controls, which were matched for age and sex. The CD8+ and CD4+ T cells were negatively isolated, with the TEMRA cells enriched by FACS. The RNA input was about 0.5 to 1 ug, and it was reverse transcribed with random hexamers. Multiplex PCR with immunoSEQ amplified the TCR beta CDR3 across 54 Vbeta and 13 Jbeta. TCRdb re-derived calls from the immunoSEQ multiplex PCR reads in MiXCR, one entry per CDR3 protein. In the table there are approximately 70,000 distinct CDR3 sequences, 85% to 95% of which are singletons. CDR3 length equals 14 residues. Germline assignment: CDR1 SEHNR and CDR2 FQNEAQ (reference sequence). V lost 4 bases and J 7 bases, leaving 16 bases between the germline ends.

This chain uses TRBV7-9 with TRBJ1-1, with unresolved D. Sequencing input: CD8+ T cells from PBMCs. The receptor's source is a human donor in good health. Here the CDR3 DNA reads TGTGCCAGCAGCTCCCGATCGACAAAGGGTGAAGCTTTCTTT. It is translated as CASSSRSTKGEAFF.